The TCR beta chain described here comes from a study of molecular identifiers for immune sequencing clone quantification. The study's findings and limits: Clone sizes could be underestimated for highly expanded clones when identical TCR molecules share a barcode.

This clonotype was seen a handful of times. What it binds is not known. MiXCR was run by TCRdb on the PCR reads, yielding one entry per CDR3 protein. The table has a few hundred thousand distinct CDR3 sequences, roughly 24% seen once. Naive CD8 T cells were FACS-sorted by CD8+CD4-CCR7+CD45RA+ markers. This clonotype was obtained from a human donor in good health. Some libraries in this study had Jurkat cell RNA spiked in. The source material was naive CD8+ T cells from blood, with Jurkat cell RNA spiked in. The sample's subset: FACS-sorted CD8+CD4-CCR7+CD45RA+ naive T cells.

CDR3 residues: CASSQGLVDEQFF. The CDR3 coding sequence is TGCGCCAGCAGCCAGGGACTAGTCGATGAGCAGTTCTTC. The chain is built from TRBV4-3 and TRBJ2-1; TRBD2 matches at 8 bases. Trimming cost V 3 bases and J 8 bases; bases outside gene matches: 3. The CDR3 is 13 residues long. Looked up from germline, CDR1 is LGHNA and CDR2 is YSLEER.